The next 17 T cell receptor beta chains were all read from a single sample in a study of blood T cell repertoires in COVID-19 (dated by TCRdb to 2020 to 2022). The library was obtained by the immunoSEQ multiplex PCR assay. Sourced from immuneACCESS, this table was stored by TCRdb with only in-frame sequences that have V and J called. A share of the clones is absent; for the studies checked, an unresolved V gene accounts for under half, and the remainder has no known explanation. The sample records roughly 250,000 clones, 70% to 90% of which are singletons. The top ten constitute approximately 4% of the sample. The sequencing sample was made of PBMCs or T cells enriched from blood (not recorded which). All receptors come from a woman younger than 45 who had recovered from COVID-19.

The rearrangement joins TRBV9 to TRBJ2-1; perhaps TRBD1 as D (6 bases). Trimming shortened V by 3 bases and J by 2 bases, and 18 bases separated the two germline ends. CDR1 SGDLS and CDR2 YYNGEE come from the germline V gene. This CDR3 region has 17 residues. The DNA for the CDR3 is TGTGCCAGCAGCGACAGTCCCCGGGACATACCCTACAATGAGCAGTTCTTC. It specifies CASSDSPRDIPYNEQFF. Variable domain in full (rest from reference TRBV9 and TRBJ2-1): DSGVTQTPKHLITATGQRVTLRCSPRSGDLSVYWYQQSLDQGLQFLIQYYNGEERAKGNILERFSAQQFPDLHSELNLSSLELGDSALYFCASSDSPRDIPYNEQFFGPGTRLTVL.

DNA for the CDR3: TGTGCCAGCTCACCGCCCTCCTCTTGGCTGACCTACGAGCAGTACTTC. The encoded protein is CASSPPSSWLTYEQYF. The chain carries TRBV18 and TRBJ2-7; D gene uncertain. The CDR3 length is 16 residues. Between the trimmed V and J ends, which lost 3 bases and 2 bases, there was a span of 17 bases. Germline V gives CDR1 KGHSH, CDR2 LQKENI.

The chain combines TRBV6-6 with TRBJ1-5, with a tentative D call TRBD1 (6 bases). CDR1 and CDR2 from the germline V gene are MNHNY and SVGAGI (reference sequence). The CDR3 sequence is 14 residues long. V gave up 2 bases and J gave up 7 bases, with 12 bases separating them. CDR3 loop: CASSYGRGVQPQHF. The CDR3 nucleotides are TGTGCCAGCAGTTACGGCAGGGGAGTACAGCCCCAGCATTTT.

This chain uses TRBV7-2 with TRBJ2-7; possibly TRBD1 for D (6 bases). Germline CDR1 reads SGHTA; CDR2 reads FQGNSA. The V and J ends lost 5 bases and 4 bases respectively, with 9 bases between them. The CDR3 has 12 amino acids. CDR3 nucleotides: TGTGCCAGCAGCGACAGGTTATACGAGCAGTACTTC. This gives the protein CASSDRLYEQYF.

DNA of the CDR3: TGTGCCAGTAGTCCCGGGACAGGGCCTTACGGGTATTATGAGCAGTTCTTC. Translating it yields CASSPGTGPYGYYEQFF. This chain connects TRBV19 to TRBJ2-1; 9 nucleotides line up with TRBD1. This CDR3 is 17 amino acids long. Germline CDR1 reads LNHDA; CDR2 reads SQIVND (reference sequence). With V trimmed by 5 bases and J by 8 bases, 16 bases remained unmatched.

The rearrangement uses TRBV6-5 and TRBJ1-2, with TRBD1 matching over 8 bases. Germline CDR1 and CDR2: MNHEY and SVGAGI. This CDR3 spans 16 amino acids. V shed 4 bases and J 4 bases; nucleotides not matched to a gene: 11. CDR3 sequence reads: CASSSIRGRNIYGYTF. As DNA, the CDR3 is TGTGCCAGCAGTTCCATCAGGGGGCGCAATATCTATGGCTACACCTTC.

The chain employs TRBV3-1 (or the pseudogene TRBV3-2) and TRBJ1-2, with unresolved D. CDR3 length: 14 residues. The germline gives CDR1 LGHDT, CDR2 YNNKEL (reference sequence). Trimming left V 4 bases short and J 4 bases short, with 13 bases between. The CDR3 region has the DNA TGTGCCAGCAGCCCCCGGGATCTCCTCTATGGCTACACCTTC. It specifies CASSPRDLLYGYTF.

The chain recombines TRBV5-5 with TRBJ2-2; perhaps TRBD2 as D (6 bases). Germline V gene sequence: CDR1 SGHKS, CDR2 YYEKEE (reference sequence). The CDR3 runs 13 residues. With 5 bases removed from V and 6 bases from J, the gap between germline ends came to 11 bases. Here the CDR3 DNA reads TGTGCCAGCAGTTACCGACTAGCCGGGGAGCTGTTTTTT. It yields the protein CASSYRLAGELFF.

The J gene is TRBJ2-1, the V gene TRBV10-3; D is perhaps TRBD2 (6 bases). Germline values: CDR1 ENHRY, CDR2 SYGVKD. This CDR3 has 15 residues. Trimming took 3 bases from V and 2 from J, leaving 11 bases between them. In nucleotides, the CDR3 is TGTGCCATCAGTGACGGCGGGACGGCCTACAATGAGCAGTTCTTC. Its protein is CAISDGGTAYNEQFF.

V is TRBV5-1 and J is TRBJ2-1; no definite D call. V lost 0 bases and J 0 bases, leaving 10 bases between the germline ends. The CDR3 runs to 16 residues. CDR1 and CDR2 from the germline V gene are SGHRS and YFSETQ. The CDR3 is CASSLELYDSYNEQFF. DNA of the CDR3: TGCGCCAGCAGCTTGGAGCTCTATGACTCCTACAATGAGCAGTTCTTC.

The chain uses TRBV11-2 and TRBJ2-3, with D possibly being TRBD1 (5 bases). The germline V gene encodes CDR1 SGHAT and CDR2 FQNNGV. The CDR3 consists of 11 residues. The V end lost 5 bases, the J end lost 6 bases, and 6 bases lay between the germline ends. CDR3 DNA: TGTGCCAGCAGCCCAGGGGATACGCAGTATTTT. This codes for CASSPGDTQYF.

The V call is TRBV29-1, the J call TRBJ1-3, with D possibly matching TRBD1 (5 bases). The CDR3 covers 16 residues. Germline loops: CDR1 SQVTM, CDR2 ANQGSEA. The V end was cut by 2 bases, the J end by 8 bases, with 22 bases between. CDR3 nucleotide sequence: TGCAGCGTTGAACGTGGGACTCACCTAATTTCGGACACCATATATTTT. It specifies CSVERGTHLISDTIYF.

The V gene is TRBV18, the J gene TRBJ2-5; no clear D. CDR1 and CDR2 from the germline V gene are KGHSH and LQKENI. The CDR3 runs to 12 residues. With 3 bases removed from V and 5 bases from J, the gap between germline ends came to 7 bases. The CDR3 DNA reads TGTGCCAGCTCACCCGTCGAGGAGACCCAGTACTTC. Protein product: CASSPVEETQYF.

Concerning this clone: A much larger clonotype is one base distant, so this may be a read error. The chain is built from TRBV2 and TRBJ1-1, with D perhaps matching TRBD1 (6 bases). CDR3 length: 13 residues. Trimming cost V 3 bases and J 4 bases, with 9 bases left between them. Looked up from germline, CDR1 is SNHLY and CDR2 is FYNNEI. CDR3 in DNA: TGTGCCAGCAGTGAGCAGGGGACCACTGAAGCTTTCTTT. Protein: CASSEQGTTEAFF.

J is TRBJ1-5 and V is TRBV13; 8 nucleotides align to TRBD1. Germline-derived CDR1 and CDR2 are PRHDT and FYEKMQ (reference sequence). V was pared by 0 bases and J by 3 bases, with 10 bases of the junction left unmatched. CDR3 length equals 18 residues. The CDR3 DNA reads TGTGCCAGCAGCTTAGGGGGAACAGGGGGTCAGGTCAATCAGCCCCAGCATTTT. This sequence encodes CASSLGGTGGQVNQPQHF.

This rearrangement joins TRBV7-9 to TRBJ1-1; perhaps TRBD1 as D (5 bases). Per the germline V gene, CDR1 is SEHNR and CDR2 is FQNEAQ (reference sequence). The CDR3 runs 14 residues. V dropped 3 bases and J dropped 5 bases, with 13 bases sitting between them. The CDR3 DNA reads as TGTGCCAGCAGCTTTGACGACAGAGGAACTGAAGCTTTCTTT. This encodes CASSFDDRGTEAFF.

This sequence joins TRBV7-9 and TRBJ2-1, with D perhaps matching TRBD1 (5 bases). Germline V gene data show CDR1 as SEHNR and CDR2 as FQNEAQ (reference sequence). Trimming took 3 bases from V and 7 from J, leaving 16 bases between them. The CDR3 sequence is 15 residues long. CDR3: CASSFSRTKKNEQFF. CDR3 coding DNA: TGTGCCAGCAGCTTTAGCAGGACAAAGAAAAATGAGCAGTTCTTC.